The subject of this entry is one T cell receptor beta chain. Clones were read by immunoSEQ multiplex PCR, and TCRdb kept only the in-frame ones, dropping some. The sample has 40,000 to 50,000 clones, around 94% seen once. The data were obtained in a study of T cell changes during pregnancy in multiple sclerosis. The CDR3 runs to 14 residues. Germline CDR1 is SGHRS and CDR2 is YFSETQ. The V segment lost 4 bases and the J segment 8 bases; nucleotides outside the gene matches: 7. The sequenced sample was CD4+ T cells from peripheral blood mononuclear cells, obtained in the second trimester of pregnancy. The clonotype was recovered from a female donor in good health, enrolled as a control in a pregnancy study. This rearrangement joins TRBV5-1 to TRBJ1-2; 11 bases are a match to TRBD1. This CDR3 reads CASSLGQGARGYTF. As DNA, the CDR3 is TGCGCCAGCAGCCTAGGACAGGGGGCAAGGGGCTACACCTTC.